This TCR beta chain was identified during a study of memory B cells and T cells in multiple sclerosis. Details on this clone: What it binds is unknown.

Germline V lookup: CDR1 LGHNA, CDR2 YNFKEQ. V was trimmed by 5 bases and J by 8 bases, leaving 21 bases between them. The CDR3 sequence is 15 residues long. The study, taken as a whole, reports: Shared clonotype counts depended on differing compartment clone-set sizes and were normalized.

Produced via immunoSEQ multiplex PCR; TCRdb's table is partial and in-frame only. The sample includes under 50,000 clones, roughly four fifths seen only once; the top ten take about 1.1%. After stimulus-free culture, autoproliferating CFSE-dim and non-proliferating CFSE-high T cells were sequenced separately. Pooled replicate wells came from some 5x10^7 CFSE-labeled PBMCs cultured 6 to 8 days without stimulus. CFSE at about 0.5 uM labeled the PBMCs, which were then cultured unstimulated. This clonotype originated in a human donor with multiple sclerosis. What was sequenced was PBMCs from blood kept in culture. The chain links TRBV4-2 to TRBJ1-2, with a tentative D call TRBD1 (6 bases). The chain's CDR3 is CASSYGQPPSIGYTF. The CDR3 DNA is TGTGCCAGCAGCTACGGACAGCCACCTTCGATCGGCTACACCTTC.